The rows below give T cell receptor beta chains drawn from one sample of a study of monozygotic twins with cystic fibrosis. Repertoires were generated with immunoSEQ multiplex PCR, while TCRdb's copy carries only in-frame clones and drops some. Of about 22,000 clones in the sample, approximately 97% are singletons; the top ten hold 0.13% to 0.15%. The sequenced material came from blood. The receptor source for this set is a girl aged 5-17 years with cystic fibrosis. Both conserved end residues are part of each CDR3. The D gene is left open where the match is weak. For some rows the clone size is stated as once, few or many, or as a class when expanded; others skip it.

once | TRBJ2-1 | TRBV30 | NA | TGTGCCGGTATCGGGGGAGGGGGTCTGGAGAATGAGCAGTTCTTC | CAGIGGGGLENEQFF
NA | TRBJ1-1 | TRBV29-1 | TRBD1 | TGCAGCGTTGAAAGATGGGACAGGGCGGGGAACACTGAAGCTTTCTTT | CSVERWDRAGNTEAFF
NA | TRBJ1-2 | TRBV25-1 | NA | TGTGCCAGCAGTGGCAGCCGGAACTATGGCTACACCTTC | CASSGSRNYGYTF
NA | TRBJ2-3 | TRBV5-4 | NA | TGTGCCAGCAGCTTAATGTCCTCGTTAAGACTGGACCCGAGCACAGATACGCAGTATTTT | CASSLMSSLRLDPSTDTQYF
NA | TRBJ2-5 | TRBV18 | TRBD1 | TGTGCCAGCTCGGGTCGGGTGACAGGGGTCGGAGAGACCCAGTACTTC | CASSGRVTGVGETQYF
once | TRBJ1-1 | TRBV4-3 | NA | TGCGCCAGCAGCCAAGAGGGGACCCACACTGAAGCTTTCTTT | CASSQEGTHTEAFF
NA | TRBJ2-6 | TRBV18 | NA | TGTGCCAGCTCACCATCTACAGGGTCCGGGGCCAACGTCCTGACTTTC | CASSPSTGSGANVLTF
NA | TRBJ2-7 | TRBV28 | TRBD2 | TGTGCCACCTCGCAGCGGGAGGTCCCCTACGAGCAGTACTTC | CATSQREVPYEQYF
NA | TRBJ1-1 | TRBV27 | NA | TGTGCCAGCAGTTTATATCAGAACACTGAAGCTTTCTTT | CASSLYQNTEAFF
NA | TRBJ1-2 | TRBV9 | TRBD1 | TGTGCCAGCAGCGTAGAGGGACAGGCCAGCGATGGCTACACCTTC | CASSVEGQASDGYTF
NA | TRBJ1-2 | TRBV2 | NA | TGTGCCAGCACCCCCGCGGGCAGTAGAGGCTACACCTTC | CASTPAGSRGYTF
NA | TRBJ1-2 | TRBV30 | NA | TGTGCCTGGAGTGTCGGTCACTACTATGGCTACACCTTC | CAWSVGHYYGYTF
NA | TRBJ2-5 | TRBV21-1 | NA | TGTGCCAAAAGGGGACTAGCGGGAGTTAGGTGGGTAGAGACCCAGTACTTC | CAKRGLAGVRWVETQYF
once | TRBJ2-1 | TRBV19 | TRBD2 | TGTGCCAGTAGTGCACCTAGCGGGAGGATCTACAATGAGCAGTTCTTC | CASSAPSGRIYNEQFF
NA | TRBJ2-1 | TRBV7-2 | TRBD1 | TGTGCCAGCAGCTACGCAGGGGGCTCCTACAATGAGCAGTTCTTC | CASSYAGGSYNEQFF
NA | TRBJ2-5 | TRBV7-7 | TRBD2 | TGTGCCAGCAGCTTACATGGGAGGGGAGAGACCCAGTACTTC | CASSLHGRGETQYF
NA | TRBJ2-5 | TRBV5-1 | NA | TGCGCCAGCAGCTTGGTCGCCCGGGTTCCCTGGGCCCGACTAGAGGCTCAAGAGACCCAGTACTTC | CASSLVARVPWARLEAQETQYF
NA | TRBJ2-1 | TRBV2 | NA | TGTGCCAGCAGTGAAGCGCGTCCTGTTTACAATGAGCAGTTCTTC | CASSEARPVYNEQFF
NA | TRBJ2-1 | TRBV27 | TRBD2 | TGTGCCAGCAGCCCGGGGGAGGGGCTAGCGGGAGATAATGAGCAGTTCTTC | CASSPGEGLAGDNEQFF
NA | TRBJ1-1 | TRBV9 | NA | TGTGCCAGCAGCCCCCGGATGATAAACACTGAAGCTTTCTTT | CASSPRMINTEAFF
NA | TRBJ2-2 | TRBV7-9 | NA | TGTGCCAGCAGCCCCTTAGTGCCAGGATACTCTACCGGGGAGCTGTTTTTT | CASSPLVPGYSTGELFF
NA | TRBJ2-2 | TRBV7-2 | NA | TGTGCCAGCAGCTTAGTTCAAGGTAGACTAAACACCGGGGAGCTGTTTTTT | CASSLVQGRLNTGELFF
NA | TRBJ2-1 | TRBV6-5 | NA | TGTGCCAGCCTGGGTAACAATGAGCAGTTCTTC | CASLGNNEQFF
NA | TRBJ2-5 | TRBV27 | TRBD1 | TGTGCCAGCAGTGAACAGGGGTGGGAGACCCAGTACTTC | CASSEQGWETQYF
few | TRBJ1-4 | TRBV18 | NA | TGTGCCAGCTCACTTACCCGTGGTGAAAAACTGTTTTTT | CASSLTRGEKLFF
NA | TRBJ2-3 | TRBV30 | NA | TGTGCCTGGAACAAGGGGTGGGGGGATACGCAGTATTTT | CAWNKGWGDTQYF
NA | TRBJ1-1 | TRBV19 | NA | TGTGCCAGTAGTATAGGAGCAGAGATGAACACTGAAGCTTTCTTT | CASSIGAEMNTEAFF
NA | TRBJ1-1 | TRBV7-6 | NA | TGTGCCAGCAGCTTAGCGGAGATCGCAGGGGCGAACACTGAAGCTTTCTTT | CASSLAEIAGANTEAFF
NA | TRBJ1-2 | TRBV4-3 | NA | TGCGCCAGCAGCCAAGAAGGGTATGGCTACACCTTC | CASSQEGYGYTF
NA | TRBJ2-3 | TRBV9 | NA | TGTGCCAGCAGCGGTCCTAGCACAGATACGCAGTATTTT | CASSGPSTDTQYF
NA | TRBJ1-5 | TRBV7-8 | NA | TGTGCCAGCGATTTAGGGGCAGGGCCTACCAATCAGCCCCAGCATTTT | CASDLGAGPTNQPQHF
NA | TRBJ2-2 | TRBV27 | NA | TGTGCCAGCAGTTGGAACGGGAGAAACACCGGGGAGCTGTTTTTT | CASSWNGRNTGELFF
NA | TRBJ2-2 | TRBV19 | NA | TGTGCCAGTAGAGGATACACCGGGGAGCTGTTTTTT | CASRGYTGELFF
NA | TRBJ1-4 | TRBV7-8 | NA | TGTGCCAGCAGCTCGCAAACACAGGGAAAATGGGAAAAACTGTTTTTT | CASSSQTQGKWEKLFF
NA | TRBJ2-7 | TRBV4-2 | NA | TGTGCCAGCAGCACATCCCCCCGAGGGACGGAGCAGTACTTC | CASSTSPRGTEQYF
NA | TRBJ1-5 | TRBV6-1 | NA | TGTGCCAGCAGACAGACGGGGATAAGCAATCAGCCCCAGCATTTT | CASRQTGISNQPQHF
NA | TRBJ1-2 | TRBV10-3 | TRBD1 | TGTGCCACGATCGGAGACAGGGGTGGTAGTGGCTACACCTTC | CATIGDRGGSGYTF
once | TRBJ2-3 | TRBV2 | NA | TGTGCCAGCAGACCCACAGGGTCAGATACGCAGTATTTT | CASRPTGSDTQYF
NA | TRBJ1-2 | TRBV6-1 | NA | TGTGCCAGCAGAGTCGGTCATAACTATGGCTACACCTTC | CASRVGHNYGYTF
few | TRBJ2-7 | TRBV7-9 | NA | TGTGCCAGCAGCTATGGACCGAGATACGAGCAGTACTTC | CASSYGPRYEQYF
NA | TRBJ2-3 | TRBV7-8 | NA | TGTGCCAGCAGCCCCGCCCGGGGAGCTCACGGAGATACGCAGTATTTT | CASSPARGAHGDTQYF
NA | TRBJ2-3 | TRBV9 | NA | TGTGCCAGCAGCGTCTTTGCGGGAAGCACAGATACGCAGTATTTT | CASSVFAGSTDTQYF
NA | TRBJ1-1 | TRBV29-1 | NA | TGCAGCGTTGGCCAGGGGTGGAACACTGAAGCTTTCTTT | CSVGQGWNTEAFF
NA | TRBJ2-3 | TRBV9 | TRBD2 | TGTGCCAGCAGCCACAGCCGCCGGCCTAGCGGCCCTAGCACAGATACGCAGTATTTT | CASSHSRRPSGPSTDTQYF
NA | TRBJ2-5 | TRBV11-3 | TRBD2 | TGTGCCAGCAGCTTTTCTAGTAGCTCTAGCGGGAAAGAGACCCAGTACTTC | CASSFSSSSSGKETQYF
NA | TRBJ2-7 | TRBV18 | NA | TGTGCCAGCCGAGAAGCGATCAGTTACGAGCAGTACTTC | CASREAISYEQYF
NA | TRBJ1-2 | TRBV2 | NA | TGTGCCACGGACCCTGATCGTGAGAGCTATGGCTACACCTTC | CATDPDRESYGYTF
NA | TRBJ2-1 | TRBV29-1 | TRBD2 | TGCAGCGTTGGTCTAGCGGGAGGGCCTGACAATGAGCAGTTCTTC | CSVGLAGGPDNEQFF
NA | TRBJ2-1 | TRBV30 | TRBD1 | TGTGCCTGGAGTGTATCAGGGGGCGCCGGGAATGAGCAGTTCTTC | CAWSVSGGAGNEQFF
NA | TRBJ2-1 | TRBV10-2 | NA | TGCGCCAGCATTGGCGGGACCCGCTACAATGAGCAGTTCTTC | CASIGGTRYNEQFF